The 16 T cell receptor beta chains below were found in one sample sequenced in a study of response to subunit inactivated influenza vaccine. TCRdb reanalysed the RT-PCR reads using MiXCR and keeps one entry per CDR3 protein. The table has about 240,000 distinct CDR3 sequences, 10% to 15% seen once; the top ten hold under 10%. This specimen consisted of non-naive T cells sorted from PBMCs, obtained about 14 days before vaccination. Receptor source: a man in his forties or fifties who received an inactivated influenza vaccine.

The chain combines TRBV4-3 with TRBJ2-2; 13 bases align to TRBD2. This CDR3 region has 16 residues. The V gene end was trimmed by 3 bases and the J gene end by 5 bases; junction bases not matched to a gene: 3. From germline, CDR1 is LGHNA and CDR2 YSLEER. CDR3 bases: TGCGCCAGCAGCCAGGGGACTAGCGGGATAACCGGGGAGCTGTTTTTT. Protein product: CASSQGTSGITGELFF.

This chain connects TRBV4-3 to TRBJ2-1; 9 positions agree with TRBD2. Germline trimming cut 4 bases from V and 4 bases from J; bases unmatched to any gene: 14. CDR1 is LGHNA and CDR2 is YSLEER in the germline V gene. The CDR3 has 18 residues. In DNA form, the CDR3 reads TGCGCCAGCAGCCTGGAGACTAGCGGTTTTAAAGGGTACAATGAGCAGTTCTTC. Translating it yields CASSLETSGFKGYNEQFF.

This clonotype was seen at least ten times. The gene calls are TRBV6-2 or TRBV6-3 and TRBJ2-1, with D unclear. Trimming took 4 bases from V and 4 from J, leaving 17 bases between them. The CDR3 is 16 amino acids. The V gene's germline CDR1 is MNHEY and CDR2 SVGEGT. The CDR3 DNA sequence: TGTGCCAGCAGTTCCTTCTCCCCTGATCTTTACAATGAGCAGTTCTTC. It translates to CASSSFSPDLYNEQFF.

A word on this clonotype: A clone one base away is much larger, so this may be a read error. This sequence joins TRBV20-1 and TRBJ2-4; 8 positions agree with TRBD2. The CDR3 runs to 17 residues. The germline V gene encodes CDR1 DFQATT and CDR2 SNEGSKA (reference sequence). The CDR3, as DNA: TGCTGTGCTAGGAAAAGTTTACTAGCGGTAATTGCGGACATTCAGTACTTC. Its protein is CCARKSLLAVIADIQYF.

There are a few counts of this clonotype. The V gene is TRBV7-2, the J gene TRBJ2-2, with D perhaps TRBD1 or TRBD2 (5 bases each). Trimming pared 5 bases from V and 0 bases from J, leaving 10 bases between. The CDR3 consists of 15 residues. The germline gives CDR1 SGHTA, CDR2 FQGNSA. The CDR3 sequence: CASSQLGANTGELFF. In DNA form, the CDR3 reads TGTGCCAGCAGCCAACTGGGGGCGAACACCGGGGAGCTGTTTTTT.

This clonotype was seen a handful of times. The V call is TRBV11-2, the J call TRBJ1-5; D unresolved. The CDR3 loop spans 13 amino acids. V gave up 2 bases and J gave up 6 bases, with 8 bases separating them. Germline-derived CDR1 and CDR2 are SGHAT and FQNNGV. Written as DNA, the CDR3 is TGTGCCAGCAGCTTAAGCAGGCGTCAGCCCCAGCATTTT. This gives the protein CASSLSRRQPQHF.

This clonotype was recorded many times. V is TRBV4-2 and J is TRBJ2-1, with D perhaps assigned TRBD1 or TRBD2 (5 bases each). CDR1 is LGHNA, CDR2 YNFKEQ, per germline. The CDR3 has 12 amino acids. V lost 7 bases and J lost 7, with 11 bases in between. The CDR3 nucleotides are TGTGCCAGCAACGGGGCTAGTAATGAGCAGTTCTTC. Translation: CASNGASNEQFF.

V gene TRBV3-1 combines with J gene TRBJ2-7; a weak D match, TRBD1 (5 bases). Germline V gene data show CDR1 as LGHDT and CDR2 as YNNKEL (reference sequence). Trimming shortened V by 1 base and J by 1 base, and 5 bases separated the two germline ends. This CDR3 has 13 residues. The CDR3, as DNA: TGTGCCAGCAGCCAAGGACAGTCCTACGAGCAGTACTTC. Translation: CASSQGQSYEQYF.

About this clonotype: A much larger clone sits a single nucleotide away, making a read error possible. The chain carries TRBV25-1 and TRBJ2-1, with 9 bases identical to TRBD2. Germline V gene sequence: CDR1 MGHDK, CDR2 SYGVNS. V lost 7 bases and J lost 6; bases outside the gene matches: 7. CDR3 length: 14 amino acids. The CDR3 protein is CASIEREAANEQFF. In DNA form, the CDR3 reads TGTGCCAGCATCGAGCGGGAGGCGGCCAATGAGCAGTTCTTC.

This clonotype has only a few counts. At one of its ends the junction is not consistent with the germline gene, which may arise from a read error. CDR3: CASSLGNGGNSPLHF. The CDR3 coding sequence is TGTGCCAGCAGTTTAGGGAACGGGGGAAATTCACCCCTCCACTTT. The gene calls are TRBV7-9 and TRBJ1-6, with TRBD1 as a possible D gene (5 bases). Germline-derived CDR1 and CDR2 are SEHNR and FQNEAQ (reference sequence). This CDR3 has 15 residues. Supplemented by reference TRBV7-9 and TRBJ1-6, the full variable domain reads DTGVSQNPRHKITKRGQNVTFRCDPISEHNRLYWYRQTLGQGPEFLTYFQNEAQLEKSRLLSDRFSAERPKGSFSTLEIQRTEQGDSAMYLCASSLGNGGNSPLHFGNGTRLTVT.

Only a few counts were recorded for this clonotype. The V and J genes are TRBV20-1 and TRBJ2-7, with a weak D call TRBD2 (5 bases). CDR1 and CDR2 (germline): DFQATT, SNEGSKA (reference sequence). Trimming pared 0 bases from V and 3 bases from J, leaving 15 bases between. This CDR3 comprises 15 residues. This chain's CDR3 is CSARDRLAGYYEQYF. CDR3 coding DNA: TGCAGTGCTAGAGATCGCCTAGCTGGATACTACGAGCAGTACTTC.

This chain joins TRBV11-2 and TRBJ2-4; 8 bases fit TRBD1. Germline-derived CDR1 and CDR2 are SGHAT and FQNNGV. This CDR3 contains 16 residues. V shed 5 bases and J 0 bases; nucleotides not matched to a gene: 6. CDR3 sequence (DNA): TGTGCCAGCAGCCTGGACAGGGCACTAGCCAAAAACATTCAGTACTTC. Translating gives CASSLDRALAKNIQYF.

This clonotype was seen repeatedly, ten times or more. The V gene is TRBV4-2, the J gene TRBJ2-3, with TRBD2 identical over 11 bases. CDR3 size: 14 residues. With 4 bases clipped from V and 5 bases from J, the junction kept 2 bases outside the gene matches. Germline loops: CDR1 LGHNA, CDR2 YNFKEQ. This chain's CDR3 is CASSPGLAGDTQYF. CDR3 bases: TGTGCCAGCAGCCCAGGACTAGCGGGAGATACGCAGTATTTT.

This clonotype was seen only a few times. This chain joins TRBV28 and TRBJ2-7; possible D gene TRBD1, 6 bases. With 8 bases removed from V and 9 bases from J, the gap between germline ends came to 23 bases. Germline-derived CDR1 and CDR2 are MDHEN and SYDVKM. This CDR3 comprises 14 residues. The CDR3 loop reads CASQKTGASLGQYF. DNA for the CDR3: TGTGCCAGCCAAAAGACAGGAGCGTCCTTAGGGCAGTACTTC.

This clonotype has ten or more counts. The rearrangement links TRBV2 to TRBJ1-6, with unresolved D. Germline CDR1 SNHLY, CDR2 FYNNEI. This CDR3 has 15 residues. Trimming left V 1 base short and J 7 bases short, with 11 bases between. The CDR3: CASSEEGKWNSPLHF. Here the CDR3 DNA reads TGTGCCAGCAGTGAAGAGGGAAAATGGAATTCACCCCTCCACTTT.

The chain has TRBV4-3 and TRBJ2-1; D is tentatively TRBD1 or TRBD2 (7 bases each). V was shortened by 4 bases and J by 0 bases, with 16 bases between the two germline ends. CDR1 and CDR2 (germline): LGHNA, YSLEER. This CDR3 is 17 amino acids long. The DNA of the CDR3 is TGCGCCAGCAGCCTCGGGGAGGGGGCCGACTCCTACAATGAGCAGTTCTTC. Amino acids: CASSLGEGADSYNEQFF.